This T cell receptor beta chain was identified during a study of OX40 agonist ivuxolimab in advanced cancers. Concerning the study at large: The costimulatory receptor OX40 (CD134) was targeted by ivuxolimab, a fully human IgG2 agonistic monoclonal antibody. Intravenous ivuxolimab was administered to patients every 2 weeks at six dose levels: 0.01, 0.1, 0.3, 1.5, 3 and 10 mg/kg. Of the 52 patients in dose escalation, about 20 had hepatocellular carcinoma, about 15 had melanoma, 9 had renal cell carcinoma and 9 had head and neck cancer. A male proportion of 70% to 90% and a mean age of approximately 61 years, ranging from about 20 to 85, were recorded for the dose-escalation cohort. Patients were allowed to have had prior anti-PD-1, anti-PD-L1 or anti-CTLA-4 therapy, and 40% to 45% of the dose-escalation patients had previously received checkpoint inhibitors. Partial responses occurred in three dose-escalation patients, of whom one had hepatocellular carcinoma and two had cutaneous melanoma. Peripheral TCRbeta sequencing aimed to test whether ivuxolimab altered TCR sequence diversity and caused clonal T-cell expansion. The paper describes the monotherapy dose-escalation part (N of about 47 patients) of the phase I trial of ivuxolimab. The study at large found these results: Antigen specificity was not determined for the clonally expanded peripheral T cells. Low levels of normalized T-cell clonal expansion were also shown by some nonresponding patients. In the 0.1-3.0 mg/kg groups, partial responders had among the lowest normalized peripheral clonal expansion, particularly in CD8+ T cells. At doses of 0.1 to 3.0 mg/kg, clonal expansion of both CD4+ and CD8+ T cells in blood was seen between baseline and week 6. On average, CD8+ T cells showed more expanded clones than CD4+ T cells after ivuxolimab.

The CDR3 runs 14 residues from the cysteine to the phenylalanine. CDR3 DNA only is kept here, 42 bases in frame from base 1. From V the trimming removes 3 bases and from J it removes 6 bases, while the gene matches leave 9 bases of the junction unaccounted for. From the germline V gene, CDR1 is SGDLS and CDR2 is YYNGEE. Genomic DNA was extracted from sorted cells for sequencing of the TCRbeta CDR3 region. The immunoSEQ Assay was used for sequencing of TCRbeta CDR3 regions. Entries here come from immuneACCESS through TCRdb and include only in-frame sequences with V and J called. Some clones fail to appear in such tables; in the studies checked, an unresolved V gene covers under half of the shortfall, and the cause of the remainder is unknown. The sample records around 62,000 clones, roughly 84% of which are singletons. The ten top clones hold 0.3% to 0.45% of the sample. As for this clone: Which antigen it targets is not known. The input lacks base qualities; no much larger clone sits a single base away.

Patients with autoimmune disease history or receiving systemic immunosuppression were excluded from the trial. In every dose cohort, peripheral blood was drawn for TCR sequencing at baseline, cycle 4 day 1, and cycle 7 day 1. The samples were taken from a phase I, first-in-human, multicenter, open-label dose-escalation trial of ivuxolimab. Adults with locally advanced or metastatic melanoma, renal cell, hepatocellular, or head and neck squamous cell carcinoma were enrolled in the trial. CD4+ and CD8+ T cells were sorted separately from peripheral blood before TCR sequencing. The rearrangement combines TRBV9 with TRBJ2-7; 7 nucleotides in the junction match TRBD1. Sequencing used CD4+ or CD8+ T cells sorted from blood, obtained in a trial of the OX40 agonist ivuxolimab. The receptor comes from an adult with an advanced solid tumor such as melanoma, head and neck, liver or kidney cancer. The CDR3 here reads CASSAQTGLSEQYF. The DNA reads as follows: TGTGCCAGCAGCGCCCAGACAGGGTTGAGCGAGCAGTACTTC.